This passage covers 12 T cell receptor beta chains from one sample sequenced in a study of OX40 agonist ivuxolimab in advanced cancers. The assay was immunoSEQ multiplex PCR, and TCRdb's table has in-frame clones only and misses some. The sample carries approximately 64,000 clones, about 82% recorded once. The source was CD4+ or CD8+ T cells sorted from blood, collected in a trial of the OX40 agonist ivuxolimab. All receptors derive from an adult with an advanced solid tumor such as melanoma, head and neck, liver or kidney cancer.

The rearrangement joins TRBV28 to TRBJ1-4, with 11 bases that match TRBD1. V was clipped by 3 bases and J by 10 bases; unmatched bases: 7. This CDR3 has 15 amino acids. Germline CDR1 and CDR2: MDHEN and SYDVKM. As DNA, the CDR3 is TGTGCCAGCAGTTTCAGAGGACAGGGGGCGGGAAAACTGTTTTTT. It is translated as CASSFRGQGAGKLFF.

This clone was detected only once. CDR3 nucleotide sequence: TGTGCCAGTAGTGTCCGGAGGGACAATGAGCAGTTCTTC. Its protein is CASSVRRDNEQFF. This chain links TRBV19 with TRBJ2-1, with TRBD2 as a possible D gene (6 bases). Germline V lookup: CDR1 LNHDA, CDR2 SQIVND (reference sequence). CDR3 length: 13 residues. Trimming removed 5 bases at V and 5 bases at J, with 10 bases between.

This chain connects TRBV15 to TRBJ2-7; D may be TRBD1 (7 bases). Germline CDR1 LNHNV, CDR2 YYDKDF (reference sequence). CDR3 size: 16 residues. Trimming removed 3 bases from V and 6 bases from J, with 21 bases in between. The CDR3 DNA sequence: TGTGCCACCAGCAGCCCAACATATGGCCAGGGGGGCGAGCAGTACTTC. Translating gives CATSSPTYGQGGEQYF.

The chain combines TRBV5-4 with TRBJ1-4; D unresolved. The CDR3 consists of 14 residues. Germline V lookup: CDR1 SGHNT, CDR2 YYREEE (reference sequence). The ends were cut back, 0 bases at V and 3 bases at J, with 6 bases in the middle. As DNA, the CDR3 is TGTGCCAGCAGCTTGGACCAGCCTAATGAAAAACTGTTTTTT. It translates to CASSLDQPNEKLFF.

J is TRBJ1-3 and V is TRBV7-9; D is uncertain. V lost 4 bases and J 2 bases, leaving 9 bases between the germline ends. The CDR3 extends over 14 amino acids. CDR1 and CDR2 from the germline V gene are SEHNR and FQNEAQ (reference sequence). DNA for the CDR3: TGTGCCAGCAGCTCAAATTGGCCTGGAAACACCATATATTTT. It encodes CASSSNWPGNTIYF.

The J gene is TRBJ2-7, the V gene TRBV7-2, with D possibly being TRBD2 (6 bases). Looked up from germline, CDR1 is SGHTA and CDR2 is FQGNSA. CDR3 length equals 14 residues. Trimming stripped 1 base from V and 7 bases from J, with 14 bases between. The DNA for the CDR3 is TGTGCCAGCAGCTTAGAAGACCAAGGGAGGGAGCAGTACTTC. Encoded protein: CASSLEDQGREQYF.

J is TRBJ2-7 and V is TRBV28; 12 nucleotides align to TRBD2. The CDR3 is 17 amino acids. The V gene's germline CDR1 is MDHEN and CDR2 SYDVKM. The junction had 12 bases not matched to a gene; V was cut back by 4 bases and J by 5 bases. This chain's CDR3 is CASSSDSTSGSRDEQYF. In DNA form, the CDR3 reads TGTGCCAGCAGTTCCGACTCGACTAGCGGGAGTAGGGACGAGCAGTACTTC.

The table lists this clone with a few counts. This chain links TRBV7-2 with TRBJ2-7, with D possibly TRBD2 on 6 matching bases. CDR3 size: 13 residues. V was trimmed by 6 bases and J by 5 bases, leaving 14 bases between them. CDR1 SGHTA and CDR2 FQGNSA come from the germline V gene. The CDR3 sequence is CASSSPWGDEQYF. The CDR3 coding sequence is TGTGCCAGCAGTTCCCCTTGGGGGGACGAGCAGTACTTC. Supplemented by reference TRBV7-2 and TRBJ2-7, the full variable domain reads GAGVSQSPSNKVTEKGKDVELRCDPISGHTALYWYRQSLGQGLEFLIYFQGNSAPDKSGLPSDRFSAERTGGSVSTLTIQRTQQEDSAVYLCASSSPWGDEQYFGPGTRLTVT.

In this sample, this clone turned up a few times. The chain recombines TRBV28 with TRBJ2-5, with 7 bases identical to TRBD1. The germline CDR1 and CDR2 sequences are MDHEN and SYDVKM. J lost 3 bases, V lost 3 bases, and 7 bases had no gene match. The CDR3 covers 15 residues. CDR3 nucleotides: TGTGCCAGCAGTTTCCCCGCAGGGGGAGAAGAGACCCAGTACTTC. This sequence encodes CASSFPAGGEETQYF. Based on the CDR3 plus reference TRBV28 and TRBJ2-5, the full variable domain is DVKVTQSSRYLVKRTGEKVFLECVQDMDHENMFWYRQDPGLGLRLIYFSYDVKMKEKGDIPEGYSVSREKKERFSLILESASTNQTSMYLCASSFPAGGEETQYFGPGTRLLVL.

This rearrangement joins TRBV7-2 to TRBJ2-2; tentatively, D is TRBD1 (5 bases). Trimming took off 5 bases at V and 1 base at J, with 8 bases between the two ends. In germline, CDR1 is SGHTA, CDR2 FQGNSA. The CDR3 contains 14 residues. The chain's CDR3 is CASSPGWNTGELFF. The CDR3 nucleotides are TGTGCCAGCAGCCCAGGGTGGAACACCGGGGAGCTGTTTTTT.

The V call is TRBV19, the J call TRBJ1-5; D not resolved. Looked up from germline, CDR1 is LNHDA and CDR2 is SQIVND (reference sequence). The CDR3 is made up of 12 amino acids. The V end lost 7 bases, the J end lost 6 bases, and 10 bases lay between the germline ends. CDR3 protein: CASTDFGQPQHF. The CDR3 DNA follows: TGTGCCAGTACTGATTTTGGTCAGCCCCAGCATTTT.

This clone has a handful of counts. This chain links TRBV19 with TRBJ1-5; tentative D call: TRBD1 (5 bases). V was pared by 9 bases and J by 1 base, with 16 bases between. CDR3 length: 15 residues. Per germline, CDR1 LNHDA and CDR2 SQIVND (reference sequence). This CDR3 is CASVTRGGSNQPQHF. The CDR3, as DNA: TGTGCCAGCGTAACACGCGGGGGGAGCAATCAGCCCCAGCATTTT.